The 8 T cell receptor beta chains below all came from one sample that was sequenced in a study of OX40 agonist ivuxolimab in advanced cancers. The repertoire was sequenced with immunoSEQ multiplex PCR; TCRdb's copy has only in-frame clones and lacks some. The table lists about 77,000 clones, just under 90% of them singletons, with approximately 2.3% in the top ten. The material was CD4+ or CD8+ T cells sorted from blood, obtained in a trial of the OX40 agonist ivuxolimab. The receptors were gathered from an adult with an advanced solid tumor such as melanoma, head and neck, liver or kidney cancer.

This chain connects TRBV14 to TRBJ1-1, with D perhaps matching TRBD1 (5 bases). This CDR3 spans 13 amino acids. Trimming stripped 4 bases from V and 5 bases from J, with 11 bases between. Germline CDR1 SGHDN, CDR2 FVKESK. CDR3 loop: CASSPLGGTEAFF. The DNA for the CDR3 is TGTGCCAGCAGCCCTTTGGGGGGGACTGAAGCTTTCTTT.

This chain connects TRBV5-4 to TRBJ2-5; TRBD2 is a possible D gene (5 bases). The CDR3 loop spans 14 amino acids. CDR1 and CDR2 from the germline V gene are SGHNT and YYREEE (reference sequence). Trimming removed 4 bases from V and 5 bases from J, with 15 bases in between. This CDR3 is CASSLSAGSETQYF. CDR3 in DNA: TGTGCCAGCAGCCTCTCGGCGGGTTCCGAGACCCAGTACTTC.

The chain carries TRBV4-2 and TRBJ2-2; D possibly uses TRBD1 or TRBD2 (5 bases each). In germline, CDR1 is LGHNA, CDR2 YNFKEQ. With 0 bases removed from V and 1 base from J, the gap between germline ends came to 12 bases. This CDR3 spans 17 amino acids. DNA of the CDR3: TGTGCCAGCAGCCAAGATCAAGGGGACGGGAACACCGGGGAGCTGTTTTTT. Protein: CASSQDQGDGNTGELFF.

This rearrangement joins TRBV19 to TRBJ2-7; either TRBD1 or TRBD2 may supply D (6 bases each). The CDR3 has 14 residues. V lost 7 bases and J 5 bases, leaving 18 bases between the germline ends. From germline, CDR1 is LNHDA and CDR2 SQIVND (reference sequence). The CDR3 spells CASTPRAGHHEQYF. The DNA of the CDR3 is TGTGCCAGTACCCCTAGGGCGGGACATCACGAGCAGTACTTC.

The chain couples TRBV25-1 to TRBJ1-2, with no clear D. Germline assignment: CDR1 MGHDK and CDR2 SYGVNS. The CDR3 is 16 residues long. Between the trimmed V and J ends, which lost 1 base and 4 bases, there was a span of 16 bases. CDR3 protein: CASSESGRGQIYGYTF. The DNA for the CDR3 is TGTGCCAGCAGTGAATCCGGTAGAGGCCAGATCTATGGCTACACCTTC.

J is TRBJ2-7 and V is TRBV5-8; 7 nucleotides agree with TRBD1. V was pared by 5 bases and J by 4 bases, with 12 bases of the junction left unmatched. The CDR3 is made up of 15 amino acids. Per germline, CDR1 SGHTS and CDR2 YDEGEE. CDR3 nucleotides: TGTGCCAGCAGGGTACGCCAGGGGGAAGGTTACGAGCAGTACTTC. Protein: CASRVRQGEGYEQYF.

Notes on this clone: A read error may account for a junction end that differs from germline. The V gene is TRBV28, the J gene TRBJ1-1; D perhaps matches TRBD1 (5 bases). The CDR3 covers 16 residues. Germline V gives CDR1 MDHEN, CDR2 SYDVKM. The CDR3 region has the DNA TGTGCCCGCAGGCGGGGGGAATCGGGGGGGAACACTGAAGCTTTCTTT. It codes for CARRRGESGGNTEAFF.

The chain uses TRBV19 and TRBJ2-2; no reliable D call. V was trimmed by 4 bases and J by 4 bases, leaving 19 bases between them. Germline V gene sequence: CDR1 LNHDA, CDR2 SQIVND (reference sequence). The CDR3 contains 17 residues. CDR3 sequence: CASSTSRAEPSTGELFF. CDR3 in DNA: TGTGCCAGTAGTACGAGCCGGGCCGAACCATCCACCGGGGAGCTGTTTTTT.